This T cell receptor (beta chain) appears in the sequencing data of a study of blood T cell repertoires in COVID-19. Overall study context: Samples of COVID-19 (acute and convalescent) were obtained from the United States, Italy and Spain.

Profiled with immunoSEQ multiplex PCR; TCRdb holds only in-frame clones, not every one. This table holds 450,000 or so clones, about 90% found once. Germline CDR1 and CDR2: SGHAT and FQNNGV. The V segment lost 2 bases and the J segment 11 bases; nucleotides outside the gene matches: 3. This CDR3 spans 12 amino acids. Clinical history reported by participants formed the basis on which cohorts were assigned. Donors in Cohort 3 counted as recovered after two negative PCRs, clearance, or symptom resolution. The chain combines TRBV11-2 with TRBJ1-1; TRBD1 matches at 9 bases. The sequence was collected from a man aged 18 to 35 who had recovered from COVID-19. The sequenced sample consisted of PBMCs or T cells enriched from blood (not recorded which). CDR3 sequence reads: CASSLTGGAAFF. The DNA of the CDR3 is TGTGCCAGCAGCTTAACAGGGGGCGCGGCTTTCTTT. Together with reference TRBV11-2 and TRBJ1-1, the CDR3 gives the full variable domain: EAGVAQSPRYKIIEKRQSVAFWCNPISGHATLYWYQQILGQGPKLLIQFQNNGVVDDSQLPKDRFSAERLKGVDSTLKIQPAKLEDSAVYLCASSLTGGAAFFGQGTRLTVV.